The present T cell receptor beta chain was sequenced within a study of T cells in women clearing cervical HPV infection. The overall study: Controls gave blood once infection was undetectable; cases at lesion identification. Study outcomes and limitations: Richness differences could reflect unmeasured T-cell content per sample. A classifier using richness and V gene abundances reached an AUC of roughly 0.83.

Profiling relied on immunoSEQ multiplex PCR, and the TCRdb table lists in-frame clones only, not all of them. The sample's table shows fewer than 30,000 clones. All donors had a single incident cervical HPV16 infection, not prevalent. In the case of this clone: Its antigen remains unknown. The read halts 3 residues ahead of the CDR3 end, with the missing end drawn from the germline J gene.

The V segment lost 5 bases and the J segment 6 bases; nucleotides outside the gene matches: 9. This CDR3 comprises 15 residues. Germline lookup yields CDR1 SGHAT and CDR2 FQNNGV. The J gene is TRBJ2-2, the V gene TRBV11-2, with 7 bases identical to TRBD1. The sample taken for sequencing was blood buffy coat. The clonotype originates from a woman aged 18 to 75 with a cervical HPV16 infection that either progressed to CIN3+ or cleared (not recorded which). CDR3 DNA (partial): TGTGCCAGCAGCACTGTGAAGGGGGCGGCCGGGGAG. It translates to CASSTVKGAAGE. The entire CDR3 is CASSTVKGAAGELFF.